Sequencing of this TCR beta chain was carried out in a study of T cell responses to AZD1222 COVID-19 vaccine. This CDR3 spans 14 amino acids. Trimming removed 3 bases at V and 2 bases at J, with 8 bases between. In germline, CDR1 is SGHRS, CDR2 YFSETQ. Study findings and constraints: Females made up more of the donors, who were largely white British, and clonal diversity may have come out too low.

Only in-frame clones appear in the TCRdb table, and some are missing; sequencing was by immunoSEQ multiplex PCR. The sample consists of over 80,000 clones, roughly nine tenths of them appearing once. Regarding this clone: Its antigen is undetermined.

This TCR came from an adult in good health. The chain recombines TRBV5-1 with TRBJ2-2; the D gene is possibly TRBD1 (6 bases). Sequenced here: peripheral blood, sampled on day 0 of AZD1222 vaccination. CDR3 loop: CASSSTGNTGELFF. The CDR3 DNA is TGCGCCAGCAGCTCGACAGGAAACACCGGGGAGCTGTTTTTT.